These T cell receptor beta chains were read from a single sample in a study of control samples from healthy donors and cancer patients. Some clones are missing from TCRdb's copy, which holds only in-frame ones; the method was immunoSEQ multiplex PCR. The data hold about 51,000 clones, with almost 90% observed a single time. The material sequenced was PBMCs. These receptors were taken from a man between 50 and 59 years old with head and neck cancer. Each CDR3 is given with its conserved first and last residue. D genes are given only for firm matches. Expanded clones get a size class; other rows say once, few or many, or leave the size out.

>.|TRBJ2-2|.|TRBV5-1
CASGLRMNTGELFF
>TRBD1|TRBJ2-7|.|TRBV9
CASSVTSGTGFDRQQYF
>TRBD1|TRBJ2-2|once|TRBV7-3
CASSLGQGPHGELFF
>TRBD1|TRBJ1-4|.|TRBV19
CASTMGQGFYEKLFF
>TRBD1|TRBJ1-1|.|TRBV15
CATSRPGWGQGTEAFF
>TRBD2|TRBJ2-5|.|TRBV2
CASSASGGPQETQYF
>.|TRBJ1-2|.|TRBV6-5
CASSYGGRANYGYTF
>.|TRBJ2-7|once|TRBV18
CASSLATVSYEQYF
>.|TRBJ1-1|.|TRBV5-1
CASSSTTVYTEAFF
>.|TRBJ1-2|once|TRBV15
CATSRSAGANYGYTF
>.|TRBJ1-3|.|TRBV11-2
CASNGFFGNTIYF
>.|TRBJ2-6|.|TRBV19
CASSSLAGANVLTF
>TRBD1|TRBJ1-4|.|TRBV28
CASSTKQGWPNEKLFF
>.|TRBJ2-3|.|TRBV10-1
CASNEGGTDTQYF
>.|TRBJ2-5|.|TRBV7-9
CASSLGNGQQETQYF
>TRBD1|TRBJ1-5|.|TRBV7-4
CASNFTTDRGDNQPQHF
>.|TRBJ2-1|.|TRBV30
CAWSRGYSYNEQFF
>TRBD1|TRBJ2-2|.|TRBV5-1
CASSSSGTGNTGELFF
>.|TRBJ1-2|.|TRBV28
CASSSPWAGGYTF
>TRBD1|TRBJ2-3|.|TRBV5-4
CASSVGQSTDTQYF
>TRBD1|TRBJ2-7|.|TRBV5-1
CASSLSDRTTYEQYF
>.|TRBJ2-7|.|TRBV3-1/TRBV3-2
CASSRRGTPQEQYF
>.|TRBJ2-3|.|TRBV24-1
CATSDTGDTQYF
>.|TRBJ2-6|.|TRBV30
CAWARQSSGANVLTF
>TRBD2|TRBJ2-1|few|TRBV7-9
CASSLVVRLAHPNEQFF
>.|TRBJ2-7|.|TRBV19
CASKEGGRYEQYF
>TRBD1|TRBJ1-4|.|TRBV5-4
CASSTATGFNEKLFF
>.|TRBJ2-7|once|TRBV6-6
CASSYSPLSPYEQYF
>TRBD1|TRBJ2-5|.|TRBV19
CASSIARDRKETQYF
>.|TRBJ2-7|.|TRBV19
CASSERDFNEQYF
>.|TRBJ1-2|.|TRBV5-5
CASSLAVGEGYGYTF